This T cell receptor beta chain was sequenced for a study of a mutant IDH1 vaccine in newly diagnosed glioma. Specified time point: week 23, last vaccination. Vaccination used 300 ug of mutant IDH1 20-mer peptide per dose, with topical imiquimod. This clone was detected only a few times. What it binds is not known. V was pared by 6 bases and J by 8 bases, with 9 bases of the junction left unmatched. The CDR3 loop spans 13 amino acids. The germline CDR1 and CDR2 sequences are LNHDA and SQIVND (reference sequence). Some clones are missing from TCRdb's copy, which holds only in-frame ones; the method was immunoSEQ multiplex PCR. The sample holds tens of thousands of clones, around 80% seen once.

The rearrangement links TRBV19 to TRBJ1-1; 7 nucleotides match TRBD1. The input for sequencing was PBMCs, taken from a glioma patient whose treatment included an IDH1 peptide vaccine. The clonotype originates from a woman aged 40-49 years with glioma. Some clones in this sample may be carry-over from other donors' samples. DNA for the CDR3: TGTGCCAGTAGAACCGGGACAGAGGACGAAGCTTTCTTT. It is translated as CASRTGTEDEAFF.